The present entry profiles one TCR beta chain with its context. Its antigen remains unknown. Here immunoSEQ multiplex PCR was the method, and the copy in TCRdb shows in-frame clones only, minus some. The table has more than 80,000 clones, 92% seen once. This sample was included in a study of T cell responses to AZD1222 COVID-19 vaccine. There are 16 residues in the CDR3. The V gene's germline CDR1 is SEHNR and CDR2 FQNEAQ (reference sequence). V was cut by 4 bases and J by 1 base, with 16 bases left in between. Study-wide findings and caveats: Repertoire samples came only from after the peak T cell response.

V and J are TRBV7-9 and TRBJ2-5, with D hard to call. Here the sequenced sample was peripheral blood, taken 28 days after the second AZD1222 dose. The sequence was obtained from an adult who received the AZD1222 COVID-19 vaccine. CDR3 amino acids: CASSSLNRPAQETQYF. The CDR3 DNA follows: TGTGCCAGCAGCTCCCTCAACAGACCCGCCCAAGAGACCCAGTACTTC. Full variable domain (rest looked up from reference TRBV7-9 and TRBJ2-5): DTGVSQNPRHKITKRGQNVTFRCDPISEHNRLYWYRQTLGQGPEFLTYFQNEAQLEKSRLLSDRFSAERPKGSFSTLEIQRTEQGDSAMYLCASSSLNRPAQETQYFGPGTRLLVL.